These 21 T cell receptor beta chains originate from one sample sequenced in a study of shared clonotypes between healthy human individuals. The protocol was immunoSEQ multiplex PCR, while the TCRdb copy is restricted to in-frame clones and leaves out a portion. The sample includes 650,000 to 750,000 clones, around 72% of them seen just once. Sequenced: memory CD4+ T cells sorted from blood. Subset reported: CD45RA-negative fraction. These receptors came from a young woman in good health.

V is TRBV19 and J is TRBJ1-4; D is uncertain. Between the trimmed V and J ends, which lost 7 bases and 0 bases, there was a span of 12 bases. The CDR3 loop spans 15 amino acids. Germline V CDR1 and CDR2: LNHDA, SQIVND (reference sequence). For the CDR3, the DNA is TGTGCCAGTAATAAGCAGGCTGCAACTAATGAAAAACTGTTTTTT. The encoded protein is CASNKQAATNEKLFF.

The V gene is TRBV29-1, the J gene TRBJ1-1, with D possibly being TRBD1 (5 bases). V was cut by 4 bases and J by 4 bases, with 16 bases left in between. The V gene's germline CDR1 is SQVTM and CDR2 ANQGSEA. This CDR3 is built from 14 residues. CDR3 sequence: CSVGGTAKSTEAFF. The DNA for the CDR3 is TGCAGCGTTGGGGGGACTGCGAAGAGCACTGAAGCTTTCTTT.

V is TRBV10-1 and J is TRBJ1-5; D remains ambiguous. Trimming took 2 bases from V and 7 from J, leaving 24 bases between them. Germline V gene data show CDR1 as WNHNN and CDR2 as SYGVQD (reference sequence). This CDR3 is 18 amino acids long. CDR3 amino acids: CASSETLAGGFTNQPQHF. DNA for the CDR3: TGCGCCAGCAGTGAGACCTTAGCGGGAGGGTTCACTAACCAGCCCCAGCATTTT.

This sequence joins TRBV11-2 and TRBJ1-4; possible D gene TRBD1, 6 bases. Trimming cost V 4 bases and J 4 bases, with 16 bases left between them. The CDR3 is 16 residues long. CDR1 and CDR2 from the germline V gene are SGHAT and FQNNGV. The CDR3 protein is CASSSGQAYVNEKLFF. The CDR3 nucleotides are TGTGCCAGCAGCTCGGGACAAGCTTACGTTAATGAAAAACTGTTTTTT.

In this sample, this clone turned up a few times. Other DNA sequences in the sample encode the same CDR3. This chain links TRBV28 with TRBJ2-5; a weak D match, TRBD2 (6 bases). The CDR3 extends over 12 amino acids. With 3 bases removed from V and 4 bases from J, the gap between germline ends came to 6 bases. Per germline, CDR1 MDHEN and CDR2 SYDVKM. CDR3 loop: CASSFGGETQYF. DNA of the CDR3: TGTGCCAGCAGTTTCGGGGGAGAGACCCAGTACTTC.

The rearrangement links TRBV15 to TRBJ2-2, with D possibly matching TRBD2 (6 bases). Germline V gives CDR1 LNHNV, CDR2 YYDKDF (reference sequence). The CDR3 length is 14 residues. V lost 3 bases and J 3 bases, leaving 8 bases between the germline ends. CDR3 DNA sequence: TGTGCCACCAGCAGGGGACTGCACACCGGGGAGCTGTTTTTT. Translation gives CATSRGLHTGELFF.

This clone appeared a single time. The chain combines TRBV9 with TRBJ1-1; D is undetermined. Trimming pared 1 base from V and 5 bases from J, leaving 9 bases between. Germline V CDR1 and CDR2: SGDLS, YYNGEE. The CDR3 contains 13 residues. In nucleotides, the CDR3 is TGTGCCAGCAGCGTATCTCATTCGACTGAAGCTTTCTTT. It is translated as CASSVSHSTEAFF.

This clone has just one count. The rearrangement uses TRBV30 and TRBJ1-6, with D maybe TRBD1 (5 bases). Trimming removed 0 bases from V and 10 bases from J, with 16 bases in between. The germline V gene encodes CDR1 GTSNPN and CDR2 SVGIG (reference sequence). There are 15 residues in the CDR3. CDR3 sequence: CAWSVVEGRESPLHF. The CDR3 coding sequence is TGTGCCTGGAGTGTAGTCGAGGGGAGGGAGTCACCCCTCCACTTT.

The genes are TRBV10-3 and TRBJ2-7; 11 bases fit TRBD2. J gave up 4 bases and V 5 bases, and 4 bases lay outside the gene matches. CDR3 length equals 14 residues. The germline V gene encodes CDR1 ENHRY and CDR2 SYGVKD. CDR3 nucleotide sequence: TGTGCCATCAGTTTTAGCGGGAGGGAATACGAGCAGTACTTC. Amino acids: CAISFSGREYEQYF.

The CDR3 nucleotides are TGTGCCTCCCTCCCGGGACTAGCGATTAACAATGAGCAGTTCTTC. This codes for CASLPGLAINNEQFF. This chain uses TRBV30 with TRBJ2-1; 10 bases match TRBD2. The CDR3 runs 15 residues. Unmatched junction bases numbered 11, after V lost 7 bases and J lost 5 bases. CDR1 is GTSNPN and CDR2 is SVGIG in the germline V gene (reference sequence).

This clone was picked up many times. The chain joins TRBV5-1 to TRBJ2-2; D tentatively fits TRBD1 or TRBD2 (5 bases each). V dropped 7 bases and J dropped 6 bases, with 16 bases sitting between them. CDR1 and CDR2 (germline): SGHRS, YFSETQ. The CDR3 has 14 residues. CDR3 sequence reads: CASYDMRGAGELFF. The CDR3 DNA sequence: TGCGCCAGCTACGATATGAGGGGTGCCGGGGAGCTGTTTTTT.

The rearrangement joins TRBV27 to TRBJ1-1; 8 bases are a match to TRBD1. This CDR3 has 12 amino acids. V was pared by 6 bases and J by 3 bases, with 0 bases of the junction left unmatched. Germline assignment: CDR1 MNHEY and CDR2 SMNVEV (reference sequence). The CDR3 here is CASRGQDTEAFF. In DNA, the CDR3 is TGTGCCAGCAGGGGACAGGACACTGAAGCTTTCTTT.

The CDR3 sequence: CASQIQKNTEAFF. CDR3 sequence (DNA): TGTGCCAGCCAGATCCAGAAGAACACTGAAGCTTTCTTT. The gene calls are TRBV6-6 and TRBJ1-1; the D is unclear. V lost 8 bases and J 1 base, leaving 11 bases between the germline ends. Germline CDR1 is MNHNY and CDR2 is SVGAGI (reference sequence). The CDR3 sequence is 13 residues long.

This chain links TRBV5-4 with TRBJ2-5; D ambiguous. V dropped 1 base and J dropped 1 base, with 11 bases sitting between them. Germline V gene sequence: CDR1 SGHNT, CDR2 YYREEE (reference sequence). This CDR3 spans 15 amino acids. CDR3 protein: CASSLSGGVQETQYF. DNA of the CDR3: TGTGCCAGCAGCTTGTCGGGTGGTGTCCAAGAGACCCAGTACTTC.

V is TRBV15 and J is TRBJ1-5; no clear D gene. Germline CDR1 LNHNV, CDR2 YYDKDF (reference sequence). The ends were cut back, 2 bases at V and 5 bases at J, with 10 bases in the middle. The CDR3 totals 14 residues. The CDR3 loop reads CATSRSSRDQPQHF. CDR3 coding DNA: TGTGCCACCAGCAGATCCAGTCGGGATCAGCCCCAGCATTTT.

The chain couples TRBV10-1 to TRBJ1-4; 8 bases align to TRBD1. The CDR3 has 13 amino acids. J was trimmed by 8 bases and V by 7 bases; bases with no gene match: 6. Germline V gives CDR1 WNHNN, CDR2 SYGVQD (reference sequence). DNA for the CDR3: TGCGCCAGCATGGGACAGGTGGAAGAAAAACTGTTTTTT. This translates into CASMGQVEEKLFF.

The rearrangement joins TRBV28 to TRBJ1-5, with D unclear. V dropped 7 bases and J dropped 0 bases, with 10 bases sitting between them. Germline assignment: CDR1 MDHEN and CDR2 SYDVKM. CDR3 length equals 14 residues. The CDR3 sequence is CASTPFVSNQPQHF. The CDR3, as DNA: TGTGCCAGCACTCCCTTCGTTAGCAATCAGCCCCAGCATTTT.

CDR3 residues: CASSRQGGYTEAFF. As DNA, the CDR3 is TGCGCCAGCAGCCGCCAGGGGGGCTACACTGAAGCTTTCTTT. V usage is TRBV5-1 and J usage is TRBJ1-1; 7 nucleotides align to TRBD1. Per the germline V gene, CDR1 is SGHRS and CDR2 is YFSETQ. The CDR3 consists of 14 residues. J lost 3 bases, V lost 4 bases, and 6 bases had no gene match.

This sequence joins TRBV7-7 and TRBJ2-5; D unresolved. The CDR3 spans 14 residues. CDR1 SSHAT and CDR2 FNYEAQ come from the germline V gene (reference sequence). The V gene lost 5 bases and the J gene lost 0 bases, with 10 bases spanning the gap. Written as DNA, the CDR3 is TGTGCCAGCAGCCCCCGCTCGTACCAAGAGACCCAGTACTTC. Residues: CASSPRSYQETQYF.

The CDR3 sequence is CTSSQDRGLAGVPDTQYF. CDR3 nucleotide sequence: TGCACCAGCAGCCAAGATCGGGGACTAGCGGGAGTCCCAGATACGCAGTATTTT. This chain uses TRBV1 with TRBJ2-3; TRBD2 is the table's D call, not checked against the DNA. TRBV1 is a pseudogene. The CDR3 is made up of 18 amino acids.

The rearrangement links TRBV25-1 to TRBJ2-5; a weak D match, TRBD2 (7 bases). The germline CDR1 and CDR2 sequences are MGHDK and SYGVNS. V lost 5 bases, J lost 7 bases, and 17 bases lay in between. This CDR3 comprises 14 residues. CDR3 coding DNA: TGTGCCAGCAGTCACCTGGGGGGGGCTGGGACCCAGTACTTC. Translated: CASSHLGGAGTQYF.